The rows below give T cell receptor beta chains drawn from one sample of a study of OX40 agonist ivuxolimab in advanced cancers. Using immunoSEQ multiplex PCR, the repertoire was profiled, and TCRdb retains in-frame clones only, with some absent. The sample includes approximately 100,000 clones, 91% of them seen just once. The input for sequencing was CD4+ or CD8+ T cells sorted from blood, taken in a trial of the OX40 agonist ivuxolimab. These receptors all stem from an adult with an advanced solid tumor such as melanoma, head and neck, liver or kidney cancer. The CDR3 runs from the conserved cysteine through the conserved F or W. Fields, in order: J gene, V gene, clone size, D gene, CDR3 DNA, CDR3 protein. The D gene is left open where the match is weak. Some rows mark clone size as missing; the rest say once, few, many or name a class of expanded clone.

TRBJ1-3 TRBV19 once TRBD1 TGTGCCAGTAAGAAGCTCTACGGGACAGGAGGTACCACCATATATTTT CASKKLYGTGGTTIYF
TRBJ2-7 TRBV28 . . TGTGCCAGCAGTCAACAGGGTTACGAGCAGTACTTC CASSQQGYEQYF
TRBJ2-2 TRBV11-3 . . TGTGCCAGCAGCTTAGGAGGGGGCACCGGGGAGCTGTTTTTT CASSLGGGTGELFF
TRBJ2-7 TRBV19 . . TGTGCCAGTAGCCCCGGACAGCGGTACGAGCAGTACTTC CASSPGQRYEQYF
TRBJ1-1 TRBV5-1 . . TGCGCCAGCAGCTTGGTAGGGACGAACACTGAAGCTTTCTTT CASSLVGTNTEAFF
TRBJ1-2 TRBV18 . . TGTGCCAGCTCACCAGGTGGGGACTATGGCTACACCTTC CASSPGGDYGYTF
TRBJ2-7 TRBV9 . TRBD1 TGTGCCAGCAGCCTTAGGCCATCCTCCGGACAGGGCGCCTACGAGCAGTACTTC CASSLRPSSGQGAYEQYF
TRBJ2-3 TRBV15 . TRBD1 TGTGCCACCAGCAGAAGTACAGGGGTCACAGATACGCAGTATTTT CATSRSTGVTDTQYF
TRBJ2-1 TRBV27 . TRBD2 TGTGCCAGCAGTCCCGGGGTAGCGGGAGTGGGGGTCCACAATGAGCAGTTCTTC CASSPGVAGVGVHNEQFF
TRBJ2-5 TRBV7-9 . . TGTGCCAGCAGCTCCGAAGAGACCCAGTACTTC CASSSEETQYF
TRBJ2-7 TRBV28 . TRBD1 TGTGCCAGCAGCCCACCTCGACAGGGACCGAGCTCCTACGAGCAGTACTTC CASSPPRQGPSSYEQYF
TRBJ1-6 TRBV5-6 few . TGTGCCAGCACCCTACAGAATAATTCACCCCTCCACTTT CASTLQNNSPLHF
TRBJ1-2 TRBV29-1 few . TGCAGCGTTGGGACCGCGTGGGGCTACACCTTC CSVGTAWGYTF
TRBJ1-5 TRBV5-8 . . TGTGCCAGCAGCTTGGCGGGGGGTTATAGCAATCAGCCCCAGCATTTT CASSLAGGYSNQPQHF
TRBJ2-2 TRBV19 . TRBD1 TGTGCCAGTAGCAAAATGGCTTACAGGGGGAACACCGGGGAGCTGTTTTTT CASSKMAYRGNTGELFF
TRBJ1-6 TRBV6-5 . . TGTGCCAGCGGAAAAGGGGGTGCTTCACCCCTCCACTTT CASGKGGASPLHF
TRBJ2-1 TRBV11-2 once TRBD1 TGTGCCAGCAGCCGTCATGGGGCGGGACAGGGGTTTGATGAGCAGTTCTTC CASSRHGAGQGFDEQFF
TRBJ2-1 TRBV6-6 . TRBD1 TGTGCCAGCAGTCCCGGGACAGGGCAGATTCGTGAGCAGTTCTTC CASSPGTGQIREQFF
TRBJ2-5 TRBV9 . . TGTGCCAGCAGCCCCAACCCGGGATTCCAAGAGACCCAGTACTTC CASSPNPGFQETQYF
TRBJ2-2 TRBV15 . . TGTGCCACCAGCAGTGATGCCCTAGGTTCCGGGGAGCTGTTTTTT CATSSDALGSGELFF
TRBJ2-3 TRBV7-2 . TRBD2 TGTGCCAGCAGCCCCCCCGGGACTAGCGGTCCAGATACGCAGTATTTT CASSPPGTSGPDTQYF
TRBJ2-5 TRBV28 once TRBD2 TGTGCCAGCAGTTTAGGCGGGAGCCCACAAGAGACCCAGTACTTC CASSLGGSPQETQYF
TRBJ2-7 TRBV18 . TRBD2 TGTGCCAGCTCACCCTTAGCGGGAGCGGCTAACGAGCAGTACTTC CASSPLAGAANEQYF
TRBJ2-1 TRBV7-2 . . TGTGCCAGCAGCTTAACCACTAGCAGCCGCTCCTACAATGAGCAGTTCTTC CASSLTTSSRSYNEQFF
TRBJ2-5 TRBV7-9 once . TGTGCCAGCAGCCAACGGAGGGGGGCGGAAGAGACCCAGTACTTC CASSQRRGAEETQYF
TRBJ1-4 TRBV7-8 once . TGTGCCAGCAGCTTAGCAGGGGGAGAAAAACTGTTTTTT CASSLAGGEKLFF
TRBJ2-7 TRBV28 . TRBD2 TGTGCCAGCAGGCTCGGACTAGCGGGAGACGAGCAGTACTTC CASRLGLAGDEQYF
TRBJ2-7 TRBV11-2 . TRBD1 TGTGCCAGCAGAAACCTTGGACAGGGGTCCGAGCAGTACTTC CASRNLGQGSEQYF
TRBJ2-3 TRBV5-1 . TRBD2 TGCGCCAGCAGCTTGGGGGTACTAGCGGGAGGTATCACAGATACGCAGTATTTT CASSLGVLAGGITDTQYF
TRBJ1-2 TRBV4-3 . . TGCGCCAGCAGCCAAGAGGTGGCAGGCCCCACCTCGGGGGGCTACACCTTC CASSQEVAGPTSGGYTF
TRBJ2-7 TRBV18 . TRBD1 TGTGCCAGCTCACTTGGGGACAGGGACTACGAGCAGTACTTC CASSLGDRDYEQYF
TRBJ2-7 TRBV7-9 . TRBD1 TGTGCCACCGGACAGGTCCTCTACGAGCAGTACTTC CATGQVLYEQYF
TRBJ2-2 TRBV19 . . TGTGCCAGTAGTGCCTCGGGGGCGGCCGGGGAGCTGTTTTTT CASSASGAAGELFF
TRBJ1-1 TRBV28 . TRBD1 TGTGCCAGCAGTTTACAGGGGGCGGGCGCTTTCTTT CASSLQGAGAFF
TRBJ2-5 TRBV5-1 . TRBD1 TGCGCCAGCAGCTTCAATACAGGGGGCCAAGAGACCCAGTACTTC CASSFNTGGQETQYF
TRBJ2-3 TRBV7-2 . TRBD2 TGTGCCAGCAGCCTCCTAGGACTAGCGGGGGGGGTAGATACGCAGTATTTT CASSLLGLAGGVDTQYF
TRBJ2-2 TRBV7-3 . . TGTGCCAGCAGCCCAGAATGGACCACCGGGGAGCTGTTTTTT CASSPEWTTGELFF
TRBJ1-5 TRBV28 once . TGTGCCAGCATCGGGGGCTATCAGCCCCAGCATTTT CASIGGYQPQHF
TRBJ2-3 TRBV19 . TRBD2 TGTGCCAGTAGTATGGCGGCGGGAGTGCCGAATACGCAGTATTTT CASSMAAGVPNTQYF
TRBJ2-5 TRBV9 . . TGTGCCAGCAGCCCTTGGGACACCCAAGAGACCCAGTACTTC CASSPWDTQETQYF